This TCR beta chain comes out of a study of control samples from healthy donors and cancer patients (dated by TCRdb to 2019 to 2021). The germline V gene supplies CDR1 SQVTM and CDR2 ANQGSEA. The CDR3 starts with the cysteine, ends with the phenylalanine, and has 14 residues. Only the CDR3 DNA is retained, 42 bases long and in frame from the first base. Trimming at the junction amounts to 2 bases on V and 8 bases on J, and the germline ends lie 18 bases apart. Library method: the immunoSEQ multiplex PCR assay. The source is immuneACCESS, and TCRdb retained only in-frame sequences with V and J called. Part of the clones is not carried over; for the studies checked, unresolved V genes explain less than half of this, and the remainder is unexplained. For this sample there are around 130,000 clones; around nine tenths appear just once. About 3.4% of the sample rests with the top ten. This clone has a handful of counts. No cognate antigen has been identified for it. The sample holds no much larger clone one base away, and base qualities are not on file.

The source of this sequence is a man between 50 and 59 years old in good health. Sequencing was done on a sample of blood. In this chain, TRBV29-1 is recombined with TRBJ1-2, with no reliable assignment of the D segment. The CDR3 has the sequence CSVEKETWGYGYTF. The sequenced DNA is TGCAGCGTTGAAAAGGAAACCTGGGGATACGGCTACACCTTC.